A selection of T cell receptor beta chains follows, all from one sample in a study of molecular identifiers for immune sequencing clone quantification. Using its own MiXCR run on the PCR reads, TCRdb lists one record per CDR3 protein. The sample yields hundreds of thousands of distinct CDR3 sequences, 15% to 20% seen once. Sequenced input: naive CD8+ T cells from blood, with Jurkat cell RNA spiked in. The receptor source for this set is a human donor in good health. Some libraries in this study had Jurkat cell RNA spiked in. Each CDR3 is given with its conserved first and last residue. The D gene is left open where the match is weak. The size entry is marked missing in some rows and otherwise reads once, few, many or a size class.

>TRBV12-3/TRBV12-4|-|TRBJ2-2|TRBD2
CASSIRGLAVTGELFF
TGTGCCAGCAGCATCCGGGGACTAGCGGTAACCGGGGAGCTGTTTTTT
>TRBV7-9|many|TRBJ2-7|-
CASSFTTAYEQYF
TGTGCCAGCAGCTTTACAACTGCCTACGAGCAGTACTTC
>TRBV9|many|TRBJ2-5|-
CASSVGGSQETQYF
TGTGCCAGCAGCGTAGGGGGTTCCCAAGAGACCCAGTACTTC
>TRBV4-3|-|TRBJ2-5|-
CASSQSVPGAGDQETQYF
TGCGCCAGCAGCCAATCGGTCCCAGGGGCGGGGGACCAAGAGACCCAGTACTTC
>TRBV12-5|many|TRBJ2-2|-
CASGLVPGERKTGELFF
TGTGCTAGTGGTTTGGTGCCCGGGGAGAGGAAAACCGGGGAGCTGTTTTTT
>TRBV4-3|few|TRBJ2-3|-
CASSQDRSGSTDTQYF
TGCGCCAGCAGCCAAGATAGGAGCGGCAGCACAGATACGCAGTATTTT
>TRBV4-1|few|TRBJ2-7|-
CASSPRGGAYGQYF
TGCGCCAGCAGCCCCCGGGGTGGAGCATACGGGCAGTACTTC
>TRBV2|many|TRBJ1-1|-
CASSEPGNTEAFF
TGTGCCAGCAGTGAGCCAGGGAACACTGAAGCTTTCTTT
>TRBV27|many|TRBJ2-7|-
CASSLSNQGREQYF
TGTGCCAGCAGTTTATCTAATCAGGGGCGGGAGCAGTACTTC
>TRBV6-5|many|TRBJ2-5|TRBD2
CASSEFSGGGTQYF
TGTGCCAGCAGCGAGTTCAGCGGGGGGGGGACCCAGTACTTC
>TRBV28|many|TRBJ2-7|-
CASSPGPVIEQYF
TGTGCCAGCAGCCCCGGACCAGTCATCGAGCAGTACTTC
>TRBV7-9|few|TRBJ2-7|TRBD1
CASSLSGQGEAYEQYF
TGTGCCAGCAGCTTATCGGGACAGGGGGAGGCCTACGAGCAGTACTTC
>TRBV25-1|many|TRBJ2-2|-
CASSEAWATGELFF
TGTGCCAGCAGTGAGGCATGGGCCACCGGGGAGCTGTTTTTT
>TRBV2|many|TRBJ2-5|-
CASSESGTQETQYF
TGTGCCAGCAGTGAATCCGGGACTCAAGAGACCCAGTACTTC
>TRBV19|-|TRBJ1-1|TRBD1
CASSSGQGIEAFF
TGTGCCAGTAGTTCAGGACAGGGCATCGAAGCTTTCTTT
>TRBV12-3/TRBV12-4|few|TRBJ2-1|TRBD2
CAVVTGVRTSGAESSYNEQFF
TGTGCCGTCGTGACAGGGGTCAGGACTAGCGGGGCCGAGAGCTCCTACAATGAGCAGTTCTTC
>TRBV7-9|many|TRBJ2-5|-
CASSPGIGRQETQYF
TGTGCCAGCAGCCCAGGGATAGGCCGTCAAGAGACCCAGTACTTC
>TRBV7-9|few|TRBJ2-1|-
CASSFLDSRRYNEQFF
TGTGCCAGCAGCTTTCTGGACTCCCGACGGTACAATGAGCAGTTCTTC
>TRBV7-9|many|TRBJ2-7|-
CASSLVRDRISYEQYF
TGTGCCAGCAGCTTAGTTAGGGACCGTATCTCCTACGAGCAGTACTTC
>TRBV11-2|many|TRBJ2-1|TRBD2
CASRIEAGGSNEQFF
TGTGCCAGCAGGATTGAGGCGGGAGGTTCCAATGAGCAGTTCTTC
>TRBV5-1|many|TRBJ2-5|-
CASSWGDKVETQYF
TGCGCCAGCAGCTGGGGGGACAAGGTCGAGACCCAGTACTTC
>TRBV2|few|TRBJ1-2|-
CASSESWAGDYGYTF
TGTGCCAGCAGTGAAAGTTGGGCAGGGGACTATGGCTACACCTTC
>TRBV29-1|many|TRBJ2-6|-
CSVEGTPNSGANVLTF
TGCAGCGTTGAAGGGACACCTAACTCTGGGGCCAACGTCCTGACTTTC
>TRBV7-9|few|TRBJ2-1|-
CASSLAAGTYNEQFF
TGTGCCAGCAGCTTAGCGGCAGGGACCTACAATGAGCAGTTCTTC
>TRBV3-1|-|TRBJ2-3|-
CASGPALDGVSTDTQYF
TGTGCCAGCGGCCCCGCTCTTGACGGAGTTAGCACAGATACGCAGTATTTT
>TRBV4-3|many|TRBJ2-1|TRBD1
CASSPAVGTGVNEQFF
TGCGCCAGCAGCCCTGCTGTAGGGACAGGGGTGAATGAGCAGTTCTTC
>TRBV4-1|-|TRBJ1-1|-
CASSQPVRDTEAFF
TGCGCCAGCAGCCAACCGGTACGGGACACTGAAGCTTTCTTT
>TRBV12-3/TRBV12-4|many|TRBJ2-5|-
CASSFGGPQETQYF
TGTGCCAGCAGTTTTGGGGGTCCTCAAGAGACCCAGTACTTC
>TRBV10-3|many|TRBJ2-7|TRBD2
CAISELIAGGPYEQYF
TGTGCCATCAGTGAGTTGATAGCGGGGGGGCCCTACGAGCAGTACTTC
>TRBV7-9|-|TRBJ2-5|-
CASSLGNDLGLQETQYF
TGTGCCAGCAGCTTAGGCAACGACTTGGGGCTCCAAGAGACCCAGTACTTC
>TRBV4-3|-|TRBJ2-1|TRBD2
CASSQTEGLAGEQFF
TGCGCCAGCAGCCAAACCGAGGGACTAGCGGGAGAGCAGTTCTTC
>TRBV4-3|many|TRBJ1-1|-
CASSTRQMMNTEAFF
TGCGCCAGCAGCACCCGACAGATGATGAACACTGAAGCTTTCTTT
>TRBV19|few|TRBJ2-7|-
CASSSGFVNEQYF
TGTGCCAGTAGTTCCGGGTTCGTCAACGAGCAGTACTTC
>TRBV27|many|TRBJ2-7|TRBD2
CASSLLAGQTYEQYF
TGTGCCAGCAGTTTACTAGCGGGGCAAACCTACGAGCAGTACTTC
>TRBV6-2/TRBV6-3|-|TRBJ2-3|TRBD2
CASKRVAGTSGGTDTQYF
TGTGCCAGCAAAAGGGTCGCCGGGACTAGCGGGGGCACAGATACGCAGTATTTT
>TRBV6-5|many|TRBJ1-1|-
CASSLNSGTEAFF
TGTGCCAGCAGTCTAAATTCGGGCACTGAAGCTTTCTTT
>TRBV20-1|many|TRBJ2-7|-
CSARDSIGIYYEQYF
TGCAGTGCTAGAGATAGTATCGGGATATACTACGAGCAGTACTTC
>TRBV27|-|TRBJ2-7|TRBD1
CASSLHRGRGPYEQYF
TGTGCCAGCAGTCTACACAGGGGGCGCGGCCCCTACGAGCAGTACTTC
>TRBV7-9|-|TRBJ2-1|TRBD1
CASSLAGDSAYNEQFF
TGTGCCAGCAGCTTAGCGGGGGACAGCGCCTACAATGAGCAGTTCTTC
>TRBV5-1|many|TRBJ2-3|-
CASSYWTGSTDTQYF
TGCGCCAGCAGCTATTGGACGGGTAGCACAGATACGCAGTATTTT
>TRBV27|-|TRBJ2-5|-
CASSLRLQETQYF
TGTGCCAGCAGTTTGCGTCTGCAAGAGACCCAGTACTTC
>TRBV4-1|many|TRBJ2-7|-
CASSQAESSYEQYF
TGCGCCAGCAGCCAAGCAGAGAGCTCCTACGAGCAGTACTTC